The rows below give T cell receptor beta chains drawn from one sample of a study of T cells after yellow fever vaccination. TCRdb itself ran the 5' RACE reads through MiXCR, one entry per CDR3 protein. The repertoire has 310,000 or so distinct CDR3 sequences, 3.6% of them found once; the top ten carry 20% to 25%. Source: PBMCs, taken on the day of the yellow fever booster vaccination. These TCRs come from a young man who received the YFV17D yellow fever vaccine. The CDR3 runs from the conserved cysteine through the conserved F or W. Fields, in order: J gene, clone size, V gene, D gene, CDR3 DNA, CDR3 protein. A D gene is named only where the DNA matches it firmly. Some rows have no size entry. The others give once, few or many, or a class for an expanded clone.

j_gene: TRBJ2-3; abundance: many; v_gene: TRBV7-7; d_gene: .; CDR3nt: TGTGCCAGCAGCCCCAGGGCGGGCACAGATACGCAGTATTTT; CDR3aa: CASSPRAGTDTQYF
j_gene: TRBJ2-5; abundance: many; v_gene: TRBV5-1; d_gene: .; CDR3nt: TGCGCCAGCAGCTACTACGGGCTGAGCCAAGAGACCCAGTACTTC; CDR3aa: CASSYYGLSQETQYF
j_gene: TRBJ2-5; abundance: many; v_gene: TRBV7-8; d_gene: .; CDR3nt: TGTGCCAGCAGCTTAGGCGCGTGGAGGGAGACCCAGTACTTC; CDR3aa: CASSLGAWRETQYF
j_gene: TRBJ2-7; abundance: many; v_gene: TRBV5-6; d_gene: .; CDR3nt: TGTGCCAGCAGCTTGGCACTGACAGGCTCCTACGAGCAGTACTTC; CDR3aa: CASSLALTGSYEQYF
j_gene: TRBJ2-5; abundance: many; v_gene: TRBV7-2; d_gene: .; CDR3nt: TGTGCCAGCAGCTTAGGGGGGATCGGGGAGACCCAGTACTTC; CDR3aa: CASSLGGIGETQYF
j_gene: TRBJ2-2; abundance: .; v_gene: TRBV5-5; d_gene: TRBD2; CDR3nt: TGTGCCAGCAGCTTGTTTTCGGGGGGCACCGGGGAGCTGTTTTTT; CDR3aa: CASSLFSGGTGELFF
j_gene: TRBJ2-7; abundance: many; v_gene: TRBV5-1; d_gene: TRBD1; CDR3nt: TGCGCCAGCAGATTACCCGGGACAGGGAACGAGCAGTACTTC; CDR3aa: CASRLPGTGNEQYF
j_gene: TRBJ2-3; abundance: few; v_gene: TRBV10-3; d_gene: .; CDR3nt: TGTGCCATCCGCGGCACAGATACGCAGTATTTT; CDR3aa: CAIRGTDTQYF
j_gene: TRBJ1-6; abundance: many; v_gene: TRBV12-3/TRBV12-4; d_gene: .; CDR3nt: TGTGCCAGCAGAGACAGCTCCTATAATTCACCCCTCCACTTT; CDR3aa: CASRDSSYNSPLHF
j_gene: TRBJ1-5; abundance: many; v_gene: TRBV6-5; d_gene: TRBD1; CDR3nt: TGTGCCAGCAGGACAGGGGATCAGCCCCAGCATTTT; CDR3aa: CASRTGDQPQHF